This is a list of T cell receptor beta chains from one sample in a study of blood T cell repertoires in COVID-19. The table came from immunoSEQ multiplex PCR; TCRdb's copy has only in-frame clones and leaves some out. Seen here are about 160,000 clones, approximately 82% observed once, and the top ten hold roughly 18%. Sequences were obtained from PBMCs or T cells enriched from blood (not recorded which). Receptors were obtained from a man between 60 and 75 years old who had recovered from COVID-19. Both conserved end residues are part of each CDR3. A D gene is named only where the DNA matches it firmly. Rows give clone size only sometimes, using once, few, many, or a class for an expanded clone.

j_gene: TRBJ2-1; v_gene: TRBV7-3; d_gene: TRBD1; abundance: NA; CDR3nt: TGTGCCAGCAGCTCTGACAGGGGGTCGTGGCAGTTCTTC; CDR3aa: CASSSDRGSWQFF
j_gene: TRBJ1-2; v_gene: TRBV27; d_gene: NA; abundance: NA; CDR3nt: TGTGCCAGCAGAAAGGAACAGGGTATGAACTATGGCTACACCTTC; CDR3aa: CASRKEQGMNYGYTF
j_gene: TRBJ2-3; v_gene: TRBV27; d_gene: NA; abundance: NA; CDR3nt: TGTGCCAGCATGGAGAAGGACACAGATACGCAGTATTTT; CDR3aa: CASMEKDTDTQYF
j_gene: TRBJ1-1; v_gene: TRBV29-1; d_gene: TRBD1; abundance: once; CDR3nt: TGCAGCGTTGAAGAACGGACAGGGACTGAAGCTTTCTTT; CDR3aa: CSVEERTGTEAFF
j_gene: TRBJ1-6; v_gene: TRBV7-9; d_gene: NA; abundance: NA; CDR3nt: TGTGCCAGCAGCTTTCAGGCGACAGTTAATTCACCCCTCCACTTT; CDR3aa: CASSFQATVNSPLHF
j_gene: TRBJ2-1; v_gene: TRBV9; d_gene: NA; abundance: once; CDR3nt: TGTGCCAGCAGCGTACACCTATCTAGTGGTGAGCAGTTCTTC; CDR3aa: CASSVHLSSGEQFF
j_gene: TRBJ1-1; v_gene: TRBV30; d_gene: NA; abundance: NA; CDR3nt: TGTGCCTGGACCACTATGGGGGCCCTGAACACTGAAGCTTTCTTT; CDR3aa: CAWTTMGALNTEAFF
j_gene: TRBJ1-4; v_gene: TRBV7-2; d_gene: TRBD1; abundance: NA; CDR3nt: TGTGCCAGCAGCGGGAGGACAGGGACTAATGAAAAACTGTTTTTT; CDR3aa: CASSGRTGTNEKLFF
j_gene: TRBJ1-4; v_gene: TRBV5-1; d_gene: NA; abundance: NA; CDR3nt: TGCGCGACGAGTCAGGGCCCGGATGAAAAACTGTTTTTT; CDR3aa: CATSQGPDEKLFF
j_gene: TRBJ1-1; v_gene: TRBV27; d_gene: TRBD1; abundance: NA; CDR3nt: TGTGCCAGCAGTTTATCGTGGGACAGGGGTAACACTGAAGCTTTCTTT; CDR3aa: CASSLSWDRGNTEAFF
j_gene: TRBJ2-4; v_gene: TRBV3-1/TRBV3-2; d_gene: TRBD2; abundance: NA; CDR3nt: TGTGCCAGCAGCCAAGATCTGAGCGGGGGTAACATTCAGTACTTC; CDR3aa: CASSQDLSGGNIQYF
j_gene: TRBJ1-1; v_gene: TRBV4-1; d_gene: TRBD1; abundance: NA; CDR3nt: TGCGCCAGCAGCCAACCGGACAGGGACACTGAAGCTTTCTTT; CDR3aa: CASSQPDRDTEAFF
j_gene: TRBJ2-3; v_gene: TRBV5-4; d_gene: NA; abundance: once; CDR3nt: TGTGCCAGCACCCGAGGCGGGGAAGCAACAGATACGCAGTATTTT; CDR3aa: CASTRGGEATDTQYF
j_gene: TRBJ1-5; v_gene: TRBV28; d_gene: TRBD1; abundance: NA; CDR3nt: TGTGCCAGCACCGCGAGGGGGCAGGGAAACCAGCCCCAGCATTTT; CDR3aa: CASTARGQGNQPQHF
j_gene: TRBJ1-1; v_gene: TRBV19; d_gene: TRBD1; abundance: NA; CDR3nt: TGTGCCAGTAGTACCGGCAGGGGGGACACTGAAGCTTTCTTT; CDR3aa: CASSTGRGDTEAFF
j_gene: TRBJ2-3; v_gene: TRBV5-1; d_gene: NA; abundance: NA; CDR3nt: TGCGCCAGCAGCCTCTGGGGGGGCAACACAGATACGCAGTATTTT; CDR3aa: CASSLWGGNTDTQYF
j_gene: TRBJ2-7; v_gene: TRBV7-2; d_gene: TRBD1; abundance: few; CDR3nt: TGTGCCAGCAGCCGGGACAGGTCTTCCTACGAGCAGTACTTC; CDR3aa: CASSRDRSSYEQYF
j_gene: TRBJ2-3; v_gene: TRBV5-4; d_gene: NA; abundance: once; CDR3nt: TGTGCCAGCAGCTTGGGACAAACCCTTAGGACAGATACGCAGTATTTT; CDR3aa: CASSLGQTLRTDTQYF
j_gene: TRBJ2-7; v_gene: TRBV19; d_gene: NA; abundance: NA; CDR3nt: TGTGCCAGTAGTATAATATTCTCCTACGAGCAGTACTTC; CDR3aa: CASSIIFSYEQYF
j_gene: TRBJ2-2; v_gene: TRBV27; d_gene: TRBD1; abundance: NA; CDR3nt: TGTGCCAGCAACCGGGGAGGACAGGGGCGTACCACCGGGGAGCTGTTTTTT; CDR3aa: CASNRGGQGRTTGELFF
j_gene: TRBJ1-5; v_gene: TRBV6-2/TRBV6-3; d_gene: TRBD1; abundance: NA; CDR3nt: TGTGCCAGCAGCGGACAGGGCGGGGTGGGCAATCAGCCCCAGCATTTT; CDR3aa: CASSGQGGVGNQPQHF
j_gene: TRBJ1-6; v_gene: TRBV28; d_gene: TRBD1; abundance: NA; CDR3nt: TGTGCCAGCAGTATGACAGGGACCTCCTATAATTCACCCCTCCACTTT; CDR3aa: CASSMTGTSYNSPLHF
j_gene: TRBJ2-1; v_gene: TRBV7-3; d_gene: TRBD2; abundance: NA; CDR3nt: TGTGCCAGCAGCTCTAAAGCGGGACCCTCCTACAATGAGCAGTTCTTC; CDR3aa: CASSSKAGPSYNEQFF
j_gene: TRBJ1-5; v_gene: TRBV19; d_gene: NA; abundance: once; CDR3nt: TGTGCCAGTAGTATCGGAGGGGAAGGCAATCAGCCCCAGCATTTT; CDR3aa: CASSIGGEGNQPQHF
j_gene: TRBJ1-5; v_gene: TRBV7-8; d_gene: TRBD1; abundance: NA; CDR3nt: TGTGCCAGCAGCTTTGACAGGGTAGGTCAGCCCCAGCATTTT; CDR3aa: CASSFDRVGQPQHF
j_gene: TRBJ2-7; v_gene: TRBV7-2; d_gene: TRBD2; abundance: NA; CDR3nt: TGTGCCAGCAGAACGACTAGCGGGAGGGTCGGGTACGAGCAGTACTTC; CDR3aa: CASRTTSGRVGYEQYF
j_gene: TRBJ1-1; v_gene: TRBV28; d_gene: NA; abundance: NA; CDR3nt: TGTGCCAGCACCCTCTTAGCGGTAACTGAAGCTTTCTTT; CDR3aa: CASTLLAVTEAFF
j_gene: TRBJ2-5; v_gene: TRBV25-1; d_gene: NA; abundance: NA; CDR3nt: TGTGCCAGCAGTCCGGGGGAGACCCAGTACTTC; CDR3aa: CASSPGETQYF